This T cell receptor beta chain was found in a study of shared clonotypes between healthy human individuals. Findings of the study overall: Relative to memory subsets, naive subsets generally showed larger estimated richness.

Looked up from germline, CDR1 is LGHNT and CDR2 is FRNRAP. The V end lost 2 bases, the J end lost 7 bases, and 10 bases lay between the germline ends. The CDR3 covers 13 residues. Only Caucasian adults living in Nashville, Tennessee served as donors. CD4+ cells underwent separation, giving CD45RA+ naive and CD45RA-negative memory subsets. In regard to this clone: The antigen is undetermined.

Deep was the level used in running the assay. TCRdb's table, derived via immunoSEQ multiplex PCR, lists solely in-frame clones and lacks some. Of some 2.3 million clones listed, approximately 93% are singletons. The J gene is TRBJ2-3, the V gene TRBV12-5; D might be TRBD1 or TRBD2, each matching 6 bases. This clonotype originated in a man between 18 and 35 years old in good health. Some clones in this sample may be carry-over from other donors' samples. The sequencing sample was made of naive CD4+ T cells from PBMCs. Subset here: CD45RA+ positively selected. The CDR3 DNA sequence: TGTGCTAGTGGTTTGCTCGGGGGCCATACGCAGTATTTT. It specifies CASGLLGGHTQYF.